This T cell receptor beta chain appears in the sequencing data of a study of cytomegalovirus exposure and HLA in healthy donors. About the study: In a later analysis, the 110 or so validation repertoires were reported to have used the same platform as the 650 to 800 first-cohort repertoires.

Data came from immunoSEQ multiplex PCR; TCRdb stores just in-frame clones and leaves some out. The data contain 160,000 or so clones, roughly nine tenths of them seen just once; the ten biggest clones take up roughly 2.7%. The V gene end was trimmed by 3 bases and the J gene end by 2 bases; junction bases not matched to a gene: 6. The CDR3 has 17 residues. Per the germline V gene, CDR1 is SGHNT and CDR2 is YYREEE (reference sequence). The chain carries TRBV5-4 and TRBJ2-6, with 9 nucleotides matching TRBD1. The specimen was PBMCs. The sequence was collected from a man aged 18 to 29 in good health and CMV-seropositive. In DNA, the CDR3 is TGTGCCAGCAGCTGGGGACAGGGTCGGGCTGGGGCCAACGTCCTGACTTTC. Residues: CASSWGQGRAGANVLTF. Full variable domain (remainder filled in from reference TRBV5-4 and TRBJ2-6): ETGVTQSPTHLIKTRGQQVTLRCSSQSGHNTVSWYQQALGQGPQFIFQYYREEENGRGNFPPRFSGLQFPNYSSELNVNALELDDSALYLCASSWGQGRAGANVLTFGAGSRLTVL.